The 8 T cell receptor beta chains below were found in one sample sequenced in a study of spatial heterogeneity in lung cancer. Time point defined: blood at routine non-recurrence follow-up after resection. TCRdb recomputed calls from the 5' RACE reads with MiXCR, one row per CDR3 protein. The sample shows over 85,000 distinct CDR3 sequences, 15% to 20% of them seen only once. The sequences come from PBMCs, collected at follow-up. These receptors were collected from a male donor with early-stage non-small cell lung cancer.

The chain carries TRBV13 and TRBJ2-2; TRBD1 is a possible D gene (5 bases). CDR3 length equals 18 residues. The germline V and J ends were trimmed by 0 bases and 2 bases, with 16 bases remaining between them. Germline CDR1 reads PRHDT; CDR2 reads FYEKMQ (reference sequence). DNA for the CDR3: TGTGCCAGCAGCTTAGGAGCTTTAGGACAACTTAACACCGGGGAGCTGTTTTTT. Its translation: CASSLGALGQLNTGELFF.

This clonotype was detected a few times. The chain carries TRBV29-1 and TRBJ1-4; no firm D call. CDR1 SQVTM and CDR2 ANQGSEA come from the germline V gene. V lost 7 bases to trimming and J lost 5 bases, with 8 bases between them. The CDR3 extends over 11 amino acids. The CDR3, as DNA: TGCAGCGCCTACGACAATGAAAAACTGTTTTTT. It is translated as CSAYDNEKLFF.

The rearrangement uses TRBV7-9 and TRBJ1-1, with D unresolved. Trimming pared 5 bases from V and 2 bases from J, leaving 9 bases between. CDR3 length: 13 residues. The germline gives CDR1 SEHNR, CDR2 FQNEAQ (reference sequence). This CDR3 is CASSEVGNTEAFF. In DNA form, the CDR3 reads TGTGCCAGCAGCGAAGTAGGCAACACTGAAGCTTTCTTT.

This clonotype was recorded at least ten times. The chain links TRBV7-6 to TRBJ2-6; D is uncertain. Germline CDR1 reads SGHVS; CDR2 reads FNYEAQ. V was clipped by 5 bases and J by 0 bases, with 5 bases between them. The CDR3 runs 14 residues. For the CDR3, the DNA is TGTGCCAGCAGCCCGACCTCTGGGGCCAACGTCCTGACTTTC. This encodes CASSPTSGANVLTF.

CDR3 DNA sequence: TGTGCCAGCAGCTGGGTGACTAGCGGGGAGACCCAGTACTTC. Amino acid sequence: CASSWVTSGETQYF. The chain combines TRBV7-2 with TRBJ2-5; 10 nucleotides match TRBD2. The CDR3 runs to 14 residues. The germline CDR1 and CDR2 sequences are SGHTA and FQGNSA. V shed 4 bases and J 5 bases; nucleotides not matched to a gene: 4.

This clonotype was recorded a few times. The chain recombines TRBV5-1 with TRBJ1-1; the D is unclear. The V end was cut by 5 bases, the J end by 2 bases, with 10 bases between. The germline gives CDR1 SGHRS, CDR2 YFSETQ. The CDR3 runs to 13 residues. CDR3 coding DNA: TGCGCCAGCAGGTCAGTTACTAACACTGAAGCTTTCTTT. Translation gives CASRSVTNTEAFF.

This clonotype was observed a few times. The V gene is TRBV6-2 or TRBV6-3, the J gene TRBJ2-7; 9 bases are shared with TRBD2. Germline V gene lookup returns CDR1 MNHEY and CDR2 SVGEGT. The CDR3 runs to 13 residues. V lost 6 bases and J lost 6; bases outside the gene matches: 6. The DNA for the CDR3 is TGTGCCAGCAGCCGTGCGGGGGGGCGCGAGCAGTACGTC. Translating it yields CASSRAGGREQYV.

A few counts support this clonotype. The V call is TRBV20-1, the J call TRBJ2-4; D gene uncertain. V gave up 7 bases and J gave up 0 bases, with 13 bases separating them. The CDR3 has 14 amino acids. Germline lookup yields CDR1 DFQATT and CDR2 SNEGSKA (reference sequence). The CDR3, as DNA: TGCAGTGTCGTCCTGTTAAGAGCCAAAAACATTCAGTACTTC. Its translation is CSVVLLRAKNIQYF.